The source of this T cell receptor (beta chain) is a study of regulatory T cells in long-lasting Graves disease. This clonotype was counted only a few times. Germline loops: CDR1 LNHNV, CDR2 YYDKDF (reference sequence). Trimming shortened V by 0 bases and J by 7 bases, and 12 bases separated the two germline ends. The CDR3 runs to 14 residues. Specified time point: persistent/refractory GD, antithyroid drugs over 5 years with positive TRAb. RNA isolated from PBMCs was used to make the TCR library. CDR3-region Arm-PCR and iRepertoire HTBI primers produced the TCR beta libraries. TCRdb re-analysed the multiplex PCR reads in MiXCR, keeping a single row per CDR3 protein. The sample holds 500,000 to 700,000 distinct CDR3 sequences, approximately 31% seen once.

The source material was peripheral blood mononuclear cells (PBMCs), sampled when the disease was refractory, from a patient treated with antithyroid drugs. This receptor was identified in a female donor with Graves disease. V and J are TRBV15 and TRBJ1-2; D gene uncertain. Here the CDR3 reads CATSRDRAEGGYTF. The CDR3 DNA reads as TGTGCCACCAGCAGAGATAGAGCCGAGGGTGGCTACACCTTC.